This TCR beta chain was recorded in a study of cytomegalovirus exposure and HLA in healthy donors. Overall study context: The roughly 700 first-cohort repertoires shared a platform with the 120 validation repertoires, as reported in a later analysis.

The V end was cut by 4 bases, the J end by 10 bases, with 8 bases between. The CDR3 sequence is 11 residues long. CDR1 SGHTA and CDR2 FQGTGA come from the germline V gene. This clone showed up just a few times. Antigen unknown. TCRdb keeps only in-frame clones here, not all; method: immunoSEQ multiplex PCR. The sample carries around 230,000 clones, around 86% recorded once. Study-wide findings and caveats: Specific recognition of CMV antigens was confirmed in vitro for a few chains (all CMV-associated).

The gene calls are TRBV7-3 and TRBJ2-1; D may be TRBD2 (6 bases). The sequence was collected from a woman aged 25 to 45 in good health and CMV-seropositive. The sequencing input was PBMCs. The CDR3 bases are TGTGCCAGCAGCTCTGGACTAGAGCAGTTCTTC. Its translation is CASSSGLEQFF.